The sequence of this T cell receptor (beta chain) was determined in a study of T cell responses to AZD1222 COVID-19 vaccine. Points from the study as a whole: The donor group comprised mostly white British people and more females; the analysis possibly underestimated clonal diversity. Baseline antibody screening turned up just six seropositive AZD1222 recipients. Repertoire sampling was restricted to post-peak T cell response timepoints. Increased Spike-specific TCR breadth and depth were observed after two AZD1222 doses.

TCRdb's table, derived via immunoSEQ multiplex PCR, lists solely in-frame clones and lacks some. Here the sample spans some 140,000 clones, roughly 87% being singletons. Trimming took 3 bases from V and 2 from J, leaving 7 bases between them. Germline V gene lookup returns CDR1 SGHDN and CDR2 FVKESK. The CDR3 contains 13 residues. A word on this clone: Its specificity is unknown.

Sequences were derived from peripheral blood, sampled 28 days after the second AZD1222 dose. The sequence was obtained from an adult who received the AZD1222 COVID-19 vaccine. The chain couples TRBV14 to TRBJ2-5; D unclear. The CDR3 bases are TGTGCCAGCAGCCAGGACCTTCAAGAGACCCAGTACTTC. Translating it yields CASSQDLQETQYF.